The 17 T cell receptor beta chains below were found in one sample sequenced in a study of monozygotic twins with inflammatory bowel disease. TCRdb re-called the 5' RACE reads and catalogs CDR3 proteins one per entry, DNA excluded. In all, the sample yields about 300,000 distinct CDR3 sequences. The sample taken for sequencing was blood. The receptors derive from a human donor with ulcerative colitis or Crohn's disease, or a healthy co-twin of an affected twin (not recorded which).

The V gene is TRBV10-2, the J gene TRBJ1-1; TCRdb reports TRBD1, a call that lacks DNA to check it against. CDR3 length equals 17 residues. Germline CDR1 is WSHSY and CDR2 is SAAADI. The CDR3 loop reads CASRRGTGYNENTEAFF.

CDR3 region: CASSPVTGRPYEQYF. V and J are TRBV19 and TRBJ2-7; TCRdb gives TRBD1 as the D gene, but with no DNA this cannot be confirmed. Looked up from germline, CDR1 is LNHDA and CDR2 is SQIVND (reference sequence). The CDR3 is made up of 15 amino acids. Full variable domain (outside the CDR3, taken from reference TRBV19 and TRBJ2-7): DGGITQSPKYLFRKEGQNVTLSCEQNLNHDAMYWYRQDPGQGLRLIYYSQIVNDFQKGDIAEGYSVSREKKESFPLTVTSAQKNPTAFYLCASSPVTGRPYEQYFGPGTRLTVT.

This chain connects TRBV10-3 to TRBJ2-1; checking the TCRdb D call of TRBD1 is not possible without DNA. Germline V lookup: CDR1 ENHRY, CDR2 SYGVKD. The CDR3 totals 16 residues. CDR3 in amino acids: CAIIEPGTGGYNEQFF.

The rearrangement links TRBV6-1 to TRBJ1-1. Germline-derived CDR1 and CDR2 are MNHNS and SASEGT. CDR3 length equals 15 residues. The CDR3 protein is CASKGSQLANTEAFF.

The chain recombines TRBV4-3 with TRBJ2-7. In germline, CDR1 is LGHNA, CDR2 YSLEER. There are 15 residues in the CDR3. This CDR3 reads CASSQVSLGPYEQYF.

The rearrangement links TRBV7-2 to TRBJ2-7; TCRdb's assignment of TRBD1 cannot be checked, as there is no DNA. CDR3 size: 15 residues. The germline gives CDR1 SGHTA, CDR2 FQGNSA. This CDR3 is CASSWGQGANFEQYF.

The chain combines TRBV5-4 with TRBJ2-1. Germline V gives CDR1 SGHNT, CDR2 YYREEE (reference sequence). The CDR3 covers 14 residues. This CDR3 reads CASSLAGFNNEQFF.

The V and J genes are TRBV5-1 and TRBJ2-7. The length of the CDR3 is 14 residues. The germline CDR1 and CDR2 sequences are SGHRS and YFSETQ. CDR3: CASSLDNTSREQYF.

The chain is built from TRBV5-1 and TRBJ2-3; TCRdb reports TRBD1, a call that lacks DNA to check it against. The CDR3 runs 15 residues. Looked up from germline, CDR1 is SGHRS and CDR2 is YFSETQ. The CDR3: CASSWAGTQGDTQYF.

The chain carries TRBV4-3 and TRBJ2-7; without DNA, the TCRdb call of TRBD2 cannot be checked. The CDR3 covers 16 residues. CDR1 LGHNA and CDR2 YSLEER come from the germline V gene. The CDR3 loop reads CASSPSSGRRGNEQYF.

This chain uses TRBV30 with TRBJ1-1; TCRdb reports TRBD1, a call that lacks DNA to check it against. The CDR3 has 15 amino acids. Germline values: CDR1 GTSNPN, CDR2 SVGIG (reference sequence). CDR3 sequence: CAWSGWDRINTEAFF.

The gene calls are TRBV12-3 or TRBV12-4 and TRBJ1-1. CDR3 length: 13 residues. The CDR3 loop is CASSADTQAEAFF.

The chain uses TRBV5-6 and TRBJ1-6; TCRdb's D gene call, TRBD1, goes unchecked for lack of DNA. CDR3 length: 15 amino acids. CDR1 and CDR2 (germline): SGHDT, YYEEEE. This CDR3 is CASSFWQAPNSPLHF.

The gene calls are TRBV7-2 and TRBJ1-2. This CDR3 contains 14 residues. Germline CDR1 SGHTA, CDR2 FQGNSA. The CDR3: CASSPDMASYGYTF.

The V call is TRBV12-3 or TRBV12-4, the J call TRBJ2-1; TCRdb designates TRBD1, a call that cannot be tested without DNA. The length of the CDR3 is 14 residues. The CDR3 region is CASSTGVLFRKGIF.

The chain combines TRBV6-1 with TRBJ1-5; TCRdb gives TRBD1 as the D gene, but with no DNA this cannot be confirmed. The length of the CDR3 is 14 residues. CDR1 and CDR2 (germline): MNHNS, SASEGT. This chain's CDR3 is CASRLQGADQPQHF.

The J gene is TRBJ1-5, the V gene TRBV20-1; absent DNA, TCRdb's TRBD1 call cannot be checked. The CDR3 sequence is 13 residues long. Germline V gives CDR1 DFQATT, CDR2 SNEGSKA (reference sequence). The CDR3 sequence is CSATTGPAQPQHF.